This T cell receptor (beta chain) was recovered during a study of OX40 agonist ivuxolimab in advanced cancers. In this sample, this clone turned up once. Clones were sequenced by immunoSEQ multiplex PCR, and TCRdb holds only the in-frame ones, with some missing. The sample holds about 71,000 clones, about 81% seen once. The V end was cut by 4 bases, the J end by 6 bases, with 11 bases between. The CDR3 sequence is 13 residues long. Germline CDR1 is SGHRS and CDR2 is YFSETQ. The sample was CD4+ or CD8+ T cells sorted from blood, taken in a trial of the OX40 agonist ivuxolimab. V and J are TRBV5-1 and TRBJ2-1, with D perhaps matching TRBD1 (5 bases). This clonotype was sampled from an adult with an advanced solid tumor such as melanoma, head and neck, liver or kidney cancer. CDR3 protein: CASSPQGLNEQFF. The DNA of the CDR3 is TGCGCCAGCAGCCCTCAGGGCCTCAATGAGCAGTTCTTC.